One T cell receptor beta chain is described in this entry. Trimming at V came to 4 bases and at J to 3 bases, leaving 10 bases not matched to a gene. Germline-derived CDR1 and CDR2 are SGHDT and YYEEEE. The CDR3 loop spans 16 amino acids. With a J-beta primer mix and a sample-barcoded 5' primer, a second PCR ran about 7 to 12 cycles. Via MiXCR, TCRdb re-called the 5' RACE reads, giving one row per CDR3 protein. Seen here are 630,000 or so distinct CDR3 sequences, approximately 29% observed once, and the top ten hold roughly 15%. Healthy individuals of Caucasian origin from Russia, aged about 6 to 100, served as donors. These data are taken from a study of blood T cells in healthy people across ages.

The chain recombines TRBV5-6 with TRBJ1-5, with 7 bases matching TRBD1. Sequencing used blood. The TCR comes from a woman over 75 in good health. CDR3 amino acids: CASSRNRGQLNQPQHF. CDR3 DNA: TGTGCCAGCAGCCGAAACCGGGGACAGCTCAATCAGCCCCAGCATTTT.